Each of the 4 T cell receptor beta chains below was sequenced from the same sample in a study of read filtering for tumor transcriptome and immune sequencing. This library used roughly 400 ng RNA and molecular barcoded adaptors spanning alpha/delta and beta/gamma chains. TCRdb ran MiXCR on the reads and lists one entry per CDR3 protein. Of roughly 90,000 distinct CDR3 sequences detected, roughly 21% appear once; the ten largest clones hold about an eighth. Sequencing was done on a sample of a population of CD138-negative cells sorted from bone marrow. The receptors were gathered from a donor aged 40 or older with multiple myeloma.

The table lists this clonotype with many counts. The chain couples TRBV5-1 to TRBJ1-5, with 7 bases lining up with TRBD1. Germline V lookup: CDR1 SGHRS, CDR2 YFSETQ. The CDR3 extends over 16 amino acids. V lost 0 bases, J lost 0 bases, and 3 bases stayed unmatched. CDR3 DNA sequence: TGCGCCAGCAGCTTGGGTACAGGGGATAGCAATCAGCCCCAGCATTTT. Translation: CASSLGTGDSNQPQHF.

In its sample, this clonotype was seen many times. This rearrangement joins TRBV7-9 to TRBJ1-5, with a tentative D call TRBD1 (5 bases). CDR1 SEHNR and CDR2 FQNEAQ come from the germline V gene (reference sequence). The CDR3 consists of 17 residues. V lost 2 bases, J lost 3 bases, and 17 bases lay in between. CDR3 sequence reads: CASSLSQGLGVNQPQHF. CDR3 in DNA: TGTGCCAGCAGCTTATCTCAGGGCTTGGGGGTCAATCAGCCCCAGCATTTT.

This clonotype came up many times. This chain joins TRBV5-5 and TRBJ2-7; TRBD2 agrees at 8 bases. CDR1 is SGHKS and CDR2 is YYEKEE in the germline V gene (reference sequence). Trimming removed 3 bases from V and 1 base from J; junction bases left unmatched: 9. CDR3 size: 16 residues. CDR3 protein: CASSYPPGGQSYEQYF. The CDR3, as DNA: TGTGCCAGCAGCTATCCCCCGGGGGGGCAGTCCTACGAGCAGTACTTC.

This clonotype was seen more than once but under ten times. V and J are TRBV5-1 and TRBJ1-1; D uncertain. CDR1 is SGHRS, CDR2 YFSETQ, per germline. The V end was cut by 4 bases, the J end by 5 bases, with 15 bases between. CDR3 length: 14 residues. CDR3 sequence reads: CASSPYRGGTEAFF. CDR3 sequence (DNA): TGCGCCAGCAGCCCCTATCGGGGAGGTACTGAAGCTTTCTTT.